The source of this TCR beta chain is a study of blood T cell repertoires in COVID-19. Profiled with immunoSEQ multiplex PCR; TCRdb holds only in-frame clones, not every one. The table records under 450,000 clones, roughly 87% of them present only once. The V gene lost 5 bases and the J gene lost 0 bases, with 11 bases spanning the gap. Germline assignment: CDR1 GTSNPN and CDR2 SVGIG (reference sequence). This CDR3 is 14 amino acids long. Participants reported their clinical history, and cohort assignment relied on those reports. Two negative PCRs, clearance, or symptom resolution were required of recovered Cohort 3 donors.

V and J are TRBV30 and TRBJ1-5, with a tentative D call TRBD1 (6 bases). The sample comprised PBMCs or T cells enriched from blood (not recorded which). This TCR was recovered from a woman aged 25 to 39 who had recovered from COVID-19. CDR3 sequence reads: CAWQTGNSNQPQHF. The CDR3 bases are TGTGCCTGGCAGACAGGCAATAGCAATCAGCCCCAGCATTTT. The whole variable domain, filled in from reference TRBV30 and TRBJ1-5, reads SQTIHQWPATLVQPVGSPLSLECTVEGTSNPNLYWYRQAAGRGLQLLFYSVGIGQISSEVPQNLSASRPQDRQFILSSKKLLLSDSGFYLCAWQTGNSNQPQHFGDGTRLSIL.